Sequencing of this T cell receptor beta chain was carried out in a study of shared clonotypes between healthy human individuals (dated by TCRdb to about 2020). Some background on the complete study: A few men and two women, aged 18 to 49 years, made up the cohort. For each donor, three plates each were used for CD4 naive and CD4 memory, two plates were used for CD8 naive, and one plate was used for CD8 memory. To estimate repertoire size and how much clonotype sharing occurs between individuals, the study deeply sequenced the blood TCR repertoires of five healthy adults. Libraries were prepared and TCR repertoires were sequenced by different laboratories using diverse techniques, in order to increase sequencing depth and limit assay-specific biases. Leukapheresis yielded between about 0.94 and 8.9 billion PBMCs per donor.

Regarding this clone: Its antigen is not yet known. The record has no base qualities; no much larger clone is one base away.

The study at large found these results: The genetic and exposure-history diversity represented was limited by the small number of donors. Estimated clonotype richness was generally larger for naive than for memory subsets. Rarefaction of sorted-subset datasets indicated incomplete sequencing despite the large sequencing depth. Based on pairwise subsampling, the degree of clonotype sharing among donors was expected to be affected by sequencing depth. When four donors were compared, the shared fraction of clonotypes was around 5.1% for naive CD4, about 4% for naive CD8, 2.3% for memory CD4, and around 0.4% for memory CD8. Higher generation probabilities were observed for clonotypes shared by all four sorted-subset donors than for non-shared clonotypes. Sampling was restricted to blood, and TCR repertoires in tissue are likely to differ from TCR repertoires in blood.

The donors were healthy, HIV-negative adults with no recently reported acute infections or vaccinations. Every donor was a Caucasian adult living in Nashville, Tennessee, USA. CD4+ T cells were enriched through magnetic negative selection, after which naive cells were positively selected on CD45RA and the remaining negative fraction served as the memory subset. After blood collection by leukapheresis, PBMCs were isolated using Ficoll-Histopaque density gradient centrifugation and then cryopreserved in the vapor phase of liquid nitrogen. Analytical flow cytometry was used to check the purity and quantity of every magnetically sorted T cell population. Genomic DNA was isolated from every sorted fraction and measured by UV absorbance on a Nanodrop 2000c. Using the deep immunoSEQ assay, multiplex PCR amplified TCR CDR3 regions from genomic DNA. For each cell subset, the extracted genomic DNA was distributed evenly across all wells of several immunoSEQ 96-well plates, and each plate served as one replicate. For sorted subsets, about 210 ng of genomic DNA, equivalent to roughly 33,000 T cell genomes, went into each replicate PCR. The purified libraries were quantified using a Qubit 3.0 fluorometer, sized with a Bioanalyzer 2100, and then quantified again using the KAPA Library Quantification kit. Every immunoSEQ 96-well plate was sequenced on a dedicated single-read 150-cycle Illumina NextSeq 550 flow cell. From the authors' description of their analysis: Because only junctional sequences without quality scores were contained in the immunoSEQ output, filtering matching that applied to full-length reads could not be performed. Sequences were annotated with PyIR, a Python wrapper for IgBLAST v1.9, and V/J genes and CDR3 were assigned using IMGT germline references. Any read was removed if the V/J assignment was weak (E-value above 1e-6), the CDR3 was missing, or the read contained stop codons, out-of-frame junctions, or ambiguous translated residues. A V3J clonotype was defined by an identical inferred V gene, J gene, and CDR3 amino acid sequence. To compute the percentage overlap between repertoires, the number of shared unique clonotypes was divided by the size of the smaller repertoire. Richness of each repertoire was evaluated using RTK rarefaction, the Chao1 estimator, and Recon v2.1 estimates of unobserved clonotypes. OLGA was used to compute generation probabilities for all TCRbeta clonotypes that the gDNA method yielded from a handful of donors. TCRdb mirrors the immuneACCESS table, restricted to in-frame sequences. Some clones are absent from its copies; in checked studies, under half trace to an unresolved V gene, and the reason for the others is unknown. Clone size and the V and J calls come from that table; the DNA yielded D and trimming. The sample table shows more than 2 million clones, and 85% to 95% are seen once. In total, the top ten clones hold more than 0.1% of the sample.

The CDR3 runs 14 residues from the cysteine to the phenylalanine. CDR3 DNA only is kept here, 42 bases in frame from base 1. According to the germline V gene (reference sequence), CDR1 reads SGHNT and CDR2 reads YYREEE. V gives up 3 bases and J gives up 5 bases, and the segment between their germline ends measures 14 bases. The TCR sequence derives from a man younger than 35 in good health. The chain is made from TRBV5-4 and TRBJ2-5, with the D call perhaps TRBD1 or TRBD2, each one matching 5 bases. The sequenced sample was naive CD4+ T cells sorted from blood. What this sample's cell subset or site label stands for: CD45RA+ positively selected. The DNA reads as follows: TGTGCCAGCAGCTCGGGGCAGGCCCAGGAGACCCAGTACTTC. This sequence encodes CASSSGQAQETQYF.